This T cell receptor beta chain was recovered during a study of shared clonotypes between healthy human individuals. The assay was immunoSEQ multiplex PCR, and TCRdb's table has in-frame clones only and misses some. The sample has a few million clones; more than 80% are singletons. The source material was naive CD4+ T cells from PBMCs. Subset specified: CD45RA+ positively selected. This clonotype was sampled from a man in his late teens or twenties in good health. Some clones in this sample may be carry-over from other donors' samples.

The CDR3 here is CASSLAGLGSNEQFF. CDR3 nucleotides: TGTGCCAGCAGCTTAGCGGGACTGGGGAGCAATGAGCAGTTCTTC. The chain carries TRBV7-9 and TRBJ2-1, with a tentative D call TRBD2 (6 bases). This CDR3 has 15 residues. V lost 0 bases and J 6 bases, leaving 12 bases between the germline ends. CDR1 and CDR2 from the germline V gene are SEHNR and FQNEAQ (reference sequence).